This TCR beta chain was recovered during a study of T cell responses to AZD1222 COVID-19 vaccine. Study results and caveats: Without day 14 samples, only post-peak T cell repertoires were studied. Just a handful of AZD1222 recipients were seropositive at baseline.

Notes on this clone: Its specificity is unknown.

The CDR3 is 13 amino acids. V was clipped by 5 bases and J by 0 bases, with 7 bases between them. Germline CDR1 and CDR2: LGHNA and YNFKEQ. Here immunoSEQ multiplex PCR was the method, and the copy in TCRdb shows in-frame clones only, minus some. The sample has tens of thousands of clones, more than 90% seen once. The rearrangement joins TRBV4-2 to TRBJ1-1, with unresolved D. The source of this sequence is an adult who received the AZD1222 COVID-19 vaccine. Sample: peripheral blood, taken 28 days after the second AZD1222 dose. The CDR3 nucleotides read TGTGCCAGCAGCGGTACGGTGAACACTGAAGCTTTCTTT. It encodes CASSGTVNTEAFF.